The source of this T cell receptor beta chain is a study of control samples from healthy donors and cancer patients. Sequencing was performed with immunoSEQ multiplex PCR; in TCRdb, only in-frame clones are kept and a portion is missing. The repertoire holds about 92,000 clones, with approximately 78% as singletons. V lost 5 bases, J lost 0 bases, and 16 bases lay in between. Looked up from germline, CDR1 is KGHDR and CDR2 is SFDVKD. The length of the CDR3 is 17 residues. The TCR comes from a woman aged 55-69 years in good health. The sample consisted of blood. This chain uses TRBV24-1 with TRBJ2-1, with D perhaps matching TRBD2 (6 bases). The CDR3, as DNA: TGTGCCACCAGTGCCCGCGGGGTAGACGCCTCCTACAATGAGCAGTTCTTC. It codes for CATSARGVDASYNEQFF.